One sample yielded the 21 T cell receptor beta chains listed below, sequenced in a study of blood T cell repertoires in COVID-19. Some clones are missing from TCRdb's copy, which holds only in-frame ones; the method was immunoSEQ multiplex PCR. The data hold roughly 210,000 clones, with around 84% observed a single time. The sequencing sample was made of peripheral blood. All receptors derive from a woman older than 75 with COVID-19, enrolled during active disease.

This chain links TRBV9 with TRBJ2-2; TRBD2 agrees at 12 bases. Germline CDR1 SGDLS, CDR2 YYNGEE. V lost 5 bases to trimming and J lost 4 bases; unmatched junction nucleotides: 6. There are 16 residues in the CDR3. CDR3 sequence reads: CASSRRTSGATGELFF. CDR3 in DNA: TGTGCCAGCAGTCGTCGGACTAGCGGGGCCACCGGGGAGCTGTTTTTT. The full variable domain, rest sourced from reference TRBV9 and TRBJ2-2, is DSGVTQTPKHLITATGQRVTLRCSPRSGDLSVYWYQQSLDQGLQFLIQYYNGEERAKGNILERFSAQQFPDLHSELNLSSLELGDSALYFCASSRRTSGATGELFFGEGSRLTVL.

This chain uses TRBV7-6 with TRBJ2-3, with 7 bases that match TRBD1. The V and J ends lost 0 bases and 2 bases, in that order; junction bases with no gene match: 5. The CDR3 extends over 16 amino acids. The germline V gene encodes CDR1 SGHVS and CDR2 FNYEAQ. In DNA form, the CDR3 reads TGTGCCAGCAGCTTAGCCACAGGGGTCGACACAGATACGCAGTATTTT. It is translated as CASSLATGVDTDTQYF.

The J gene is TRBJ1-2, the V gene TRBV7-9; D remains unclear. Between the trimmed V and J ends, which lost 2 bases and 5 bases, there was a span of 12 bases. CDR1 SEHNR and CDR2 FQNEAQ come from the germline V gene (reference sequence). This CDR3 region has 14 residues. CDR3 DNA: TGTGCCAGCAGCTTATTACAAGGAGAATATGGCTACACCTTC. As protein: CASSLLQGEYGYTF.

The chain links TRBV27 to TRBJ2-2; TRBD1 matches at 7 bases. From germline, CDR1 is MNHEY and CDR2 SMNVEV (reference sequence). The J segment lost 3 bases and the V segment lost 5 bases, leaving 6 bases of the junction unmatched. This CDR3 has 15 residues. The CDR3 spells CASSPRQGYTGELFF. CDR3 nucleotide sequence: TGTGCCAGCAGTCCAAGACAGGGATACACCGGGGAGCTGTTTTTT.

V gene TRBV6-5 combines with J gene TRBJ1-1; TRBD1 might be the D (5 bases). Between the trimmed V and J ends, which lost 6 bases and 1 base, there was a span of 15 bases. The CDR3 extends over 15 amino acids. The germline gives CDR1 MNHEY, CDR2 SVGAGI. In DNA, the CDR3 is TGTGCCAGCAGGACTGCTGGCGGGGGGAACACTGAAGCTTTCTTT. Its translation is CASRTAGGGNTEAFF.

CDR3 sequence: CASSVSIETQYF. The CDR3 DNA is TGTGCCAGCAGCGTTTCAATAGAGACCCAGTACTTC. The chain combines TRBV5-6 with TRBJ2-5; the D is unclear. Germline CDR1 and CDR2: SGHDT and YYEEEE. The CDR3 sequence is 12 residues long. Trimming took off 4 bases at V and 4 bases at J, with 8 bases between the two ends.

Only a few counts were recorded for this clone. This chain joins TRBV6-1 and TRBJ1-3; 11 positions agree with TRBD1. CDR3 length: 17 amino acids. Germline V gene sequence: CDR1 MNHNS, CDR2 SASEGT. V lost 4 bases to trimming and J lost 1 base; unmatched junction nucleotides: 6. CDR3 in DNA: TGTGCCAGCAGTGCTGGGGACAGGGGGTTTTCTGGAAACACCATATATTTT. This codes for CASSAGDRGFSGNTIYF.

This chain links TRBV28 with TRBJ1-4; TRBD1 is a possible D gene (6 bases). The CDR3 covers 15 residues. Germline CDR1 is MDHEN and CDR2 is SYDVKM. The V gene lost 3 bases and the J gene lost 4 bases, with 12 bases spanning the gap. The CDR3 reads CASSFGARGNEKLFF. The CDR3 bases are TGTGCCAGCAGTTTCGGGGCCAGGGGTAATGAAAAACTGTTTTTT.

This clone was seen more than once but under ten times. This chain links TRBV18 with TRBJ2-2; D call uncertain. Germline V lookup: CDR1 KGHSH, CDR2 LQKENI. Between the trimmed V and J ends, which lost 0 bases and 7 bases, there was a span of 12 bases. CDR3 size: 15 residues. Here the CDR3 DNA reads TGTGCCAGCTCACCACCGAGCCCGAGAGGCGGGGAGCTGTTTTTT. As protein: CASSPPSPRGGELFF.

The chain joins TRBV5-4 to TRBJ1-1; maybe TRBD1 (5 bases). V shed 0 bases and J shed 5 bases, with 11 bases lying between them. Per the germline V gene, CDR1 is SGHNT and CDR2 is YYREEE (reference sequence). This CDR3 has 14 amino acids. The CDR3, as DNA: TGTGCCAGCAGCTTGGAGGGGATAGGGACTGAAGCTTTCTTT. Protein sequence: CASSLEGIGTEAFF. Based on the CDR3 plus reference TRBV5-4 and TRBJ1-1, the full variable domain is ETGVTQSPTHLIKTRGQQVTLRCSSQSGHNTVSWYQQALGQGPQFIFQYYREEENGRGNFPPRFSGLQFPNYSSELNVNALELDDSALYLCASSLEGIGTEAFFGQGTRLTVV.

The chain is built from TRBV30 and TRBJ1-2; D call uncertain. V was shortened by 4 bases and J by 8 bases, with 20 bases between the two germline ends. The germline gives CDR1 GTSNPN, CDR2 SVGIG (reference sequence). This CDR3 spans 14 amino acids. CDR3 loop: CAWKRLDGGWGYTF. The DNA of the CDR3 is TGTGCCTGGAAACGTCTTGACGGCGGGTGGGGCTACACCTTC.

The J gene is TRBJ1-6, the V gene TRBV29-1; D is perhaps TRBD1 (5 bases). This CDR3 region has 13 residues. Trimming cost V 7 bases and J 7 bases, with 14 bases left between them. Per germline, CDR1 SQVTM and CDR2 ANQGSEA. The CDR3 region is CSANDGGNSPLHF. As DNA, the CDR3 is TGCAGCGCGAACGACGGGGGAAATTCACCCCTCCACTTT.

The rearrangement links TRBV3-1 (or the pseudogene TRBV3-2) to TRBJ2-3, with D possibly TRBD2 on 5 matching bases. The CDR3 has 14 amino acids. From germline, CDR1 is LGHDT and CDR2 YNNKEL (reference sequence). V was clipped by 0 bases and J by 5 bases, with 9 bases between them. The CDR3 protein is CASSQDKAGDTQYF. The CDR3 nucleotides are TGTGCCAGCAGCCAAGATAAGGCGGGAGATACGCAGTATTTT.

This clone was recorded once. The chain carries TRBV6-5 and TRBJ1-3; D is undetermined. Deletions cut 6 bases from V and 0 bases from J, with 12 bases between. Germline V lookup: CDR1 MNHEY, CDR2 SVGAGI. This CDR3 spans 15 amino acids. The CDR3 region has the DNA TGTGCCAGCAGATTAACGGGTAACTCTGGAAACACCATATATTTT. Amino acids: CASRLTGNSGNTIYF.

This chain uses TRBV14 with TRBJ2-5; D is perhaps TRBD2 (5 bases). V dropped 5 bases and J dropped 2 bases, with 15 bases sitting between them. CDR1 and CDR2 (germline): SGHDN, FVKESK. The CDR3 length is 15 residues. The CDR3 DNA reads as TGTGCCAGCAGCTCCCTCCTAGGGAGACAAGAGACCCAGTACTTC. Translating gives CASSSLLGRQETQYF.

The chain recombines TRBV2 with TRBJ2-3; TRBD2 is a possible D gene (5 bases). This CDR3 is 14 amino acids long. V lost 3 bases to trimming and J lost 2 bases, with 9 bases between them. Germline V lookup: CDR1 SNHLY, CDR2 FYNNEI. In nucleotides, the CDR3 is TGTGCCAGCAGTGATCGGACTCCCACAGATACGCAGTATTTT. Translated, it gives CASSDRTPTDTQYF.

CDR3 DNA: TGTGCCAGCAGTGCCCGACTAGCGGGGGGCCCATTTTACAATGAGCAGTTCTTC. It yields the protein CASSARLAGGPFYNEQFF. The chain recombines TRBV27 with TRBJ2-1; 13 bases agree with TRBD2. Germline values: CDR1 MNHEY, CDR2 SMNVEV (reference sequence). The V segment lost 5 bases and the J segment 4 bases; nucleotides outside the gene matches: 11. The CDR3 has 18 amino acids.

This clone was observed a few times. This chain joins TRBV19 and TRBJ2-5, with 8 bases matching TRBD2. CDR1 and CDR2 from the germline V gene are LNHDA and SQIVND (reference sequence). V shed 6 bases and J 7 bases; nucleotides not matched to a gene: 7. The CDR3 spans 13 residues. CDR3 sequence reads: CASSLGGDATQYF. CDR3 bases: TGTGCCAGTAGCCTCGGGGGGGATGCGACCCAGTACTTC.

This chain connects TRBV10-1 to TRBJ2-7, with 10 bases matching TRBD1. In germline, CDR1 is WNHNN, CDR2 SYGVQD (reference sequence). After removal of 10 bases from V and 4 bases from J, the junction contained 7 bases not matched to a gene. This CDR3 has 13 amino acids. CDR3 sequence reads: CATEGQGVYEQYF. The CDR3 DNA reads TGCGCCACCGAAGGACAGGGGGTTTACGAGCAGTACTTC.

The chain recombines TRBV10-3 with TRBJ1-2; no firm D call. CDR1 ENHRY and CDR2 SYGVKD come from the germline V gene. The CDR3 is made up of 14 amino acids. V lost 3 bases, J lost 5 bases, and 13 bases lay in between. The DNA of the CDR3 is TGTGCCATCAGTGATAGGGTTGAGGGATATGGCTACACCTTC. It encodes CAISDRVEGYGYTF.

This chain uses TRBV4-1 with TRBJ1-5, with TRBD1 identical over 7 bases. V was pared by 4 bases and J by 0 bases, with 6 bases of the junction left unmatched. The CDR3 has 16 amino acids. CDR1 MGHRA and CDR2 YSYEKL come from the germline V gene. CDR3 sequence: CASSPGTDYSNQPQHF. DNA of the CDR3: TGCGCCAGCAGCCCAGGGACAGATTATAGCAATCAGCCCCAGCATTTT.